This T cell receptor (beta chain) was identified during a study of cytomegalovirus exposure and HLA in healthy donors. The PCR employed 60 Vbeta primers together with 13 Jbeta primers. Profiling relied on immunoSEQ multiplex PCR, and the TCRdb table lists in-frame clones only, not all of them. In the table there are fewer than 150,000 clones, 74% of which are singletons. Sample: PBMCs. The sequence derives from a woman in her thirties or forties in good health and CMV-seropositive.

The CDR3 reads CASSLALAGGPAGELFF. The DNA of the CDR3 is TGTGCCAGCAGCTTGGCCCTAGCGGGGGGGCCCGCCGGGGAGCTGTTTTTT. The J gene is TRBJ2-2, the V gene TRBV5-6, with 12 bases fitting TRBD2. Germline trimming cut 0 bases from V and 6 bases from J; bases unmatched to any gene: 6. Germline loops: CDR1 SGHDT, CDR2 YYEEEE. The CDR3 is made up of 17 amino acids.